These 18 T cell receptor beta chains were all obtained from the same sample, sequenced in a study of early T cells in non-severe SARS-CoV-2 infection. MiXCR, run by TCRdb on the 5' RACE reads, gives a single entry per CDR3 protein. The sample lists over 50,000 distinct CDR3 sequences; roughly 12% were seen once. Source material: whole blood. The receptors come from an adult who was a healthcare worker with PCR-confirmed SARS-CoV-2 infection or an uninfected control (not recorded which).

The genes are TRBV30 and TRBJ1-1, with D possibly TRBD1 on 6 matching bases. The CDR3 is made up of 18 amino acids. CDR1 GTSNPN and CDR2 SVGIG come from the germline V gene (reference sequence). With 0 bases removed from V and 5 bases from J, the gap between germline ends came to 25 bases. CDR3 sequence reads: CAWSVTLLLQGEGTEAFF. CDR3 bases: TGTGCCTGGAGTGTAACCCTCCTACTACAGGGAGAAGGGACTGAAGCTTTCTTT.

The chain joins TRBV3-1 to TRBJ1-5; 10 bases map to TRBD1. The ends lost 6 bases at V and 0 bases at J; junction bases unmatched: 11. This CDR3 is built from 18 residues. Germline values: CDR1 LGHDT, CDR2 YNNKEL (reference sequence). In nucleotides, the CDR3 is TGTGCCAGCAGTCCCGGGACAGGGGAATCCTATAGCAATCAGCCCCAGCATTTT. This translates into CASSPGTGESYSNQPQHF.

V usage is TRBV27 and J usage is TRBJ2-2; a weak D match, TRBD2 (6 bases). The germline V gene encodes CDR1 MNHEY and CDR2 SMNVEV (reference sequence). V gave up 6 bases and J gave up 1 base, with 15 bases separating them. CDR3 length: 16 amino acids. The CDR3, as DNA: TGTGCCAGCAGCCTGGGACGGCGGGGGAACACCGGGGAGCTGTTTTTT. Protein product: CASSLGRRGNTGELFF.

This clonotype has more than one count but fewer than ten. The chain links TRBV12-3 or TRBV12-4 to TRBJ2-1, with 9 nucleotides matching TRBD2. CDR3 size: 15 residues. The V gene end was trimmed by 3 bases and the J gene end by 9 bases; junction bases not matched to a gene: 9. The CDR3 here is CASSLRASGASEQFF. CDR3 DNA: TGTGCCAGCAGTTTGCGCGCTAGCGGGGCGAGTGAGCAGTTCTTC.

This clonotype was detected ten times or more. V usage is TRBV7-3 and J usage is TRBJ1-1; 7 positions match TRBD1. The CDR3 contains 13 residues. CDR1 and CDR2 from the germline V gene are SGHTA and FQGTGA. V lost 5 bases and J lost 7; bases outside the gene matches: 7. In DNA form, the CDR3 reads TGTGCCAGCAGCACAGGGGCGGGCCTTGAAGCTTTCTTT. Amino acids: CASSTGAGLEAFF. Full variable domain (missing parts from reference TRBV7-3 and TRBJ1-1): GAGVSQTPSNKVTEKGKYVELRCDPISGHTALYWYRQSLGQGPEFLIYFQGTGAADDSGLPNDRFFAVRPEGSVSTLKIQRTERGDSAVYLCASSTGAGLEAFFGQGTRLTVV.

This clonotype occurred a few times. CDR3 DNA sequence: TGCAGCGTTCCTATGGGGGACTGGTCCTACAATGAGCAGTTCTTC. Amino acid sequence: CSVPMGDWSYNEQFF. The V call is TRBV29-1, the J call TRBJ2-1; D perhaps matches TRBD2 (6 bases). The CDR3 consists of 15 residues. Deletions cut 5 bases from V and 1 base from J, with 15 bases between. CDR1 and CDR2 (germline): SQVTM, ANQGSEA.

This clonotype was detected a few times. The chain has TRBV5-4 and TRBJ2-7; TRBD1 aligns across 9 bases. This CDR3 contains 17 residues. Germline CDR1 and CDR2: SGHNT and YYREEE (reference sequence). The CDR3 reads CALGTGKGKKGGHEQYF. The DNA of the CDR3 is TGTGCTTTGGGGACAGGGAAGGGAAAAAAGGGGGGCCACGAGCAGTACTTC.

This clonotype was observed a handful of times. The chain recombines TRBV11-2 with TRBJ2-5, with D perhaps TRBD1 or TRBD2 (5 bases each). V was pared by 4 bases and J by 4 bases, with 13 bases between. Germline V gene lookup returns CDR1 SGHAT and CDR2 FQNNGV. The CDR3 sequence is 14 residues long. This CDR3 is CASSWGPLGETQYF. CDR3 in DNA: TGTGCCAGCAGCTGGGGACCCTTGGGAGAGACCCAGTACTTC.

Ten or more counts support this clonotype. The V and J genes are TRBV5-6 and TRBJ2-7, with D perhaps matching TRBD1 or TRBD2 (5 bases each). The germline V and J ends were trimmed by 3 bases and 4 bases, with 11 bases remaining between them. Germline-derived CDR1 and CDR2 are SGHDT and YYEEEE. The CDR3 runs 13 residues. The CDR3 protein is CASSSGTGYEQYF. The DNA of the CDR3 is TGTGCCAGCAGCTCCGGGACGGGGTACGAGCAGTACTTC. The complete variable domain, with remaining parts taken from reference TRBV5-6 and TRBJ2-7, reads DAGVTQSPTHLIKTRGQQVTLRCSPKSGHDTVSWYQQALGQGPQFIFQYYEEEERQRGNFPDRFSGHQFPNYSSELNVNALLLGDSALYLCASSSGTGYEQYFGPGTRLTVT.

The chain joins TRBV30 to TRBJ1-1; D gene uncertain. V lost 3 bases and J lost 0, with 20 bases in between. The CDR3 runs to 17 residues. CDR1 is GTSNPN and CDR2 is SVGIG in the germline V gene (reference sequence). CDR3 nucleotide sequence: TGTGCCTGGAGAGCCGGGCCCCTCCTAAGAATGAACACTGAAGCTTTCTTT. Translated: CAWRAGPLLRMNTEAFF.

The chain uses TRBV27 and TRBJ1-4; no reliable D call. Germline loops: CDR1 MNHEY, CDR2 SMNVEV (reference sequence). The CDR3 totals 15 residues. Trimming stripped 4 bases from V and 0 bases from J, with 9 bases between. The DNA for the CDR3 is TGTGCCAGCAGTTATCGTGCCGCAACTAATGAAAAACTGTTTTTT. Amino acid sequence: CASSYRAATNEKLFF.

The chain joins TRBV20-1 to TRBJ1-2, with D unclear. Germline loops: CDR1 DFQATT, CDR2 SNEGSKA (reference sequence). Trimming shortened V by 3 bases and J by 3 bases, and 8 bases separated the two germline ends. There are 12 residues in the CDR3. The CDR3 loop reads CSARSTDYGYTF. The DNA for the CDR3 is TGCAGTGCTAGGAGCACAGACTATGGCTACACCTTC.

This clonotype has a count of ten or more. The rearrangement joins TRBV10-3 to TRBJ2-2; unclear D gene. The CDR3 sequence is 14 residues long. The germline gives CDR1 ENHRY, CDR2 SYGVKD. V dropped 0 bases and J dropped 2 bases, with 4 bases sitting between them. DNA of the CDR3: TGTGCCATCAGTGAGTCGGGAAACACCGGGGAGCTGTTTTTT. It yields the protein CAISESGNTGELFF.

This clonotype was seen many times. V usage is TRBV19 and J usage is TRBJ1-2; a weak D match, TRBD1 (5 bases). The V and J ends lost 3 bases and 4 bases respectively, with 15 bases between them. Germline V lookup: CDR1 LNHDA, CDR2 SQIVND (reference sequence). The CDR3 has 15 residues. The DNA for the CDR3 is TGTGCCAGTAGTATTGGATCGGGGGAGGGCTATGGCTACACCTTC. It yields the protein CASSIGSGEGYGYTF.

This clonotype showed up many times. The chain combines TRBV20-1 with TRBJ2-1; D is unclear. Germline CDR1 is DFQATT and CDR2 is SNEGSKA (reference sequence). The ends were cut back, 3 bases at V and 6 bases at J, with 12 bases in the middle. This CDR3 has 13 residues. The CDR3 DNA reads as TGCAGTGCTAGCCTTGGCGGAAGCAATGAGCAGTTCTTC. Translating it yields CSASLGGSNEQFF.

This clonotype was observed at least ten times. The V call is TRBV3-1, the J call TRBJ2-2; 9 nucleotides agree with TRBD1. The CDR3 has 15 residues. With 2 bases clipped from V and 6 bases from J, the junction kept 4 bases outside the gene matches. Germline lookup yields CDR1 LGHDT and CDR2 YNNKEL (reference sequence). CDR3 in amino acids: CASSQLGQGAGELFF. The CDR3 region has the DNA TGTGCCAGCAGCCAACTGGGACAGGGCGCCGGGGAGCTGTTTTTT.

This clonotype was seen a few times. This sequence joins TRBV7-8 and TRBJ2-2; 8 bases align to TRBD1. This CDR3 is 17 amino acids long. With V trimmed by 1 base and J by 6 bases, 10 bases remained unmatched. Per germline, CDR1 SGHVS and CDR2 FQNEAQ. The DNA for the CDR3 is TGTGCCAGCAGCTTAGATGTAGGACAGGGATTTGCCGGGGAGCTGTTTTTT. It translates to CASSLDVGQGFAGELFF.

This clonotype was picked up many times. The rearrangement joins TRBV20-1 to TRBJ2-1, with D hard to call. V shed 5 bases and J shed 2 bases, with 4 bases lying between them. This CDR3 has 11 amino acids. Per the germline V gene, CDR1 is DFQATT and CDR2 is SNEGSKA (reference sequence). The CDR3 loop is CSAAAYNEQFF. The CDR3 DNA follows: TGCAGTGCTGCGGCCTACAATGAGCAGTTCTTC.